This TCR beta chain comes out of a study of post-analysis software for immune sequencing data. Study-wide points: Multiple sclerosis patients had significantly lower normalized Chao1 diversity than controls. Roughly five TRBV segments were more frequent in patients than controls; TRBV5-6, TRBV5-1 and TRBV20-1 belonged to this group. F-measure co-clustering was strong for batch-matched samples.

The CDR3 has 17 residues. V was shortened by 3 bases and J by 0 bases, with 15 bases between the two germline ends. Germline CDR1 reads SQVTM; CDR2 reads ANQGSEA. Sequencing libraries made from TCR beta cDNA carried unique molecular identifiers. Each batch of roughly 0.95 to 10 million T cells produced hundreds of thousands of cDNA molecules. TCRdb re-analysed the PCR reads in MiXCR, keeping a single row per CDR3 protein. The sample includes 700,000 to 900,000 distinct CDR3 sequences, about half seen only once; the top ten take roughly 4.9%. This clonotype came up a few times. What it recognizes is unknown.

The sample taken for sequencing was blood. This receptor was identified in a girl between 10 and 17 years old with multiple sclerosis. This chain links TRBV29-1 with TRBJ2-6, with a tentative D call TRBD1 (6 bases). CDR3 protein: CSVDDRSRNSGANVLTF. In nucleotides, the CDR3 is TGCAGCGTTGATGACAGGTCCCGTAACTCTGGGGCCAACGTCCTGACTTTC.